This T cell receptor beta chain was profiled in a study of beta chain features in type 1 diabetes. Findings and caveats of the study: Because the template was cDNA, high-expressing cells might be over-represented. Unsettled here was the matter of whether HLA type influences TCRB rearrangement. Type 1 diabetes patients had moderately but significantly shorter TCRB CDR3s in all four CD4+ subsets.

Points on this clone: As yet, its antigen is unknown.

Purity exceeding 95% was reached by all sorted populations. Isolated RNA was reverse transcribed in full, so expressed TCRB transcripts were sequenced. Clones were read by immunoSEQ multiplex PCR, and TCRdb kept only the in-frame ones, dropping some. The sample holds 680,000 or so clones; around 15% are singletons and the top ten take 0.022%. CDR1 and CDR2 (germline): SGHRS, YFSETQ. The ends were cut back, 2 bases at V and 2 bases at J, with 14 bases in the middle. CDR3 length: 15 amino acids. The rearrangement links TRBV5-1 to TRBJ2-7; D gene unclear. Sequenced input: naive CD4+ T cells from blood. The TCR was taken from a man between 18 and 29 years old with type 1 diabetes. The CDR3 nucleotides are TGCGCCAGCAGCTTACGGGCAGAAATCACCTACGAGCAGTACTTC. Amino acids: CASSLRAEITYEQYF.